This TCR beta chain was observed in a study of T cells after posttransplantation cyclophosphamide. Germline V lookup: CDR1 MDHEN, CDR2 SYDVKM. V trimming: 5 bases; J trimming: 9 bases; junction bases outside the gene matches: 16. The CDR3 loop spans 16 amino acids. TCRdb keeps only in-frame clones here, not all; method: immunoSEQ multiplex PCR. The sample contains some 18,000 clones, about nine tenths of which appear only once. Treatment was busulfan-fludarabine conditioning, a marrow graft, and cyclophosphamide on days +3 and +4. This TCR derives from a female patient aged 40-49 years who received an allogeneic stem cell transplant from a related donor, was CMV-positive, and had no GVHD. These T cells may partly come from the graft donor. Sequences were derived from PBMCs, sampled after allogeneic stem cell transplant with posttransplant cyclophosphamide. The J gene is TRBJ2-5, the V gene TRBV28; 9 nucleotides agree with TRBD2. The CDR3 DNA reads TGTGCCAGCAGTCCCCCCGCGACTAGCGGTCCCCGGGCCCAGTACTTC. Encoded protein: CASSPPATSGPRAQYF.